This note documents a single T cell receptor (beta chain) sequence. Antigen specificity is unknown. A much larger clone lies one base from this, so it may be a read error. This specimen belongs to a study of CD8+CD57+ T cells in acquired aplastic anemia. The overall study: The mean DNA yield obtained from sorted CD4+ and CD8+ cells came to 3 to 3.5 ug.

The use of genomic DNA as template underpinned the TCR beta VDJ and CDR3 profiling. MiXCR, applied by TCRdb to the reads, yields one record per CDR3 protein. Counted here are about 190,000 distinct CDR3 sequences, over 60% occurring once; the ten biggest clones make up 46%. CDR1 is MNHNS and CDR2 is SASEGT in the germline V gene. The CDR3 is 12 amino acids. General study points: Patients were compared with controls for CD8+ Simpson's diversity, and no significant difference emerged. Comparison of patients with controls identified about 27 shared CD8+ CDR3 sequences.

Sequenced: sorted CD4+, CD8+, or CD8+CD57+ T cells (not recorded which) from PBMCs. This clonotype was sampled from a human donor with severe aplastic anemia or a healthy control (not recorded which). J is TRBJ2-1 and V is TRBV6-1; perhaps TRBD2 as D (5 bases). For the CDR3, the DNA is TGTGCCAGCAGTTCGGGATACAATGAGCGGTTCTTC. It translates to CASSSGYNERFF.